The 16 T cell receptor beta chains below were found in one sample sequenced in a study of cytomegalovirus exposure and HLA in healthy donors. TCRdb's table, derived via immunoSEQ multiplex PCR, lists solely in-frame clones and lacks some. Of about 150,000 clones detected, 80% to 95% appear once; the ten largest clones hold around 0.7%. The sample consisted of PBMCs. The origin of the receptors is a man aged 18 to 35 in good health and CMV-seronegative.

This chain joins TRBV7-7 and TRBJ2-7; 7 positions match TRBD1. This CDR3 has 14 amino acids. The germline CDR1 and CDR2 sequences are SSHAT and FNYEAQ (reference sequence). V lost 4 bases, J lost 3 bases, and 6 bases stayed unmatched. CDR3 sequence: CASSCGQVNYEQYV. CDR3 nucleotides: TGTGCCAGCAGCTGCGGACAGGTAAACTACGAGCAGTACGTC.

The chain employs TRBV7-3 and TRBJ2-1, with D possibly being TRBD2 (6 bases). Germline V gene data show CDR1 as SGHTA and CDR2 as FQGTGA. This CDR3 is 15 amino acids long. V dropped 4 bases and J dropped 9 bases, with 19 bases sitting between them. The CDR3: CASSSTGTLNTEQFF. In DNA form, the CDR3 reads TGTGCCAGCAGCTCCACCGGGACTCTCAACACTGAGCAGTTCTTC.

In nucleotides, the CDR3 is TGTGCCAGCAGTGATTTATCTCTTCAACAGGGGCGGACTGAAGCTTTCTTT. Protein product: CASSDLSLQQGRTEAFF. The gene calls are TRBV2 and TRBJ1-1, with 7 positions matching TRBD1. This CDR3 contains 17 residues. The ends lost 3 bases at V and 5 bases at J; junction bases unmatched: 15. Germline V CDR1 and CDR2: SNHLY, FYNNEI.

V gene TRBV9 combines with J gene TRBJ2-3; 10 nucleotides align to TRBD2. This CDR3 has 17 residues. V shed 0 bases, J shed 1 base, and the junction held 5 bases outside the gene matches. Germline V gives CDR1 SGDLS, CDR2 YYNGEE. CDR3 DNA sequence: TGTGCCAGCAGCGTAGATTCGAGCGGGGGGGGCACAGATACGCAGTATTTT. It encodes CASSVDSSGGGTDTQYF.

The chain has TRBV7-9 and TRBJ1-1; the D gene is possibly TRBD1 (6 bases). This CDR3 is 14 amino acids long. Germline CDR1 is SEHNR and CDR2 is FQNEAQ (reference sequence). Trimming shortened V by 5 bases and J by 3 bases, and 13 bases separated the two germline ends. The CDR3 sequence is CASSRQGIDTEAFF. CDR3 DNA: TGTGCCAGCAGCAGGCAGGGGATCGACACTGAAGCTTTCTTT. The full variable domain, with the rest looked up from reference TRBV7-9 and TRBJ1-1, is DTGVSQNPRHKITKRGQNVTFRCDPISEHNRLYWYRQTLGQGPEFLTYFQNEAQLEKSRLLSDRFSAERPKGSFSTLEIQRTEQGDSAMYLCASSRQGIDTEAFFGQGTRLTVV.

V and J are TRBV28 and TRBJ2-3, with D tentatively TRBD1 (5 bases). The CDR3 runs 15 residues. Germline CDR1 is MDHEN and CDR2 is SYDVKM. The V end was cut by 3 bases, the J end by 0 bases, with 10 bases between. The CDR3 region is CASSFDSPSTDTQYF. Here the CDR3 DNA reads TGTGCCAGCAGTTTCGACAGTCCTAGCACAGATACGCAGTATTTT.

V usage is TRBV29-1 and J usage is TRBJ1-5; D remains ambiguous. The germline gives CDR1 SQVTM, CDR2 ANQGSEA. This CDR3 is 13 amino acids long. Deletions cut 1 base from V and 6 bases from J, with 10 bases between. The CDR3 spells CSVEGELGQPQHF. Written as DNA, the CDR3 is TGCAGCGTTGAAGGGGAGCTGGGTCAGCCCCAGCATTTT.

The chain uses TRBV11-2 and TRBJ2-7; 14 bases match TRBD2. V dropped 1 base and J dropped 9; count of bases not matched to a gene: 11. The CDR3 is 17 amino acids. The germline V gene encodes CDR1 SGHAT and CDR2 FQNNGV. The DNA of the CDR3 is TGTGCCAGCAGCTTAGCGCCGGGACTAGCGGGAGATTTTGGGCAGTACGTC. It codes for CASSLAPGLAGDFGQYV.

This chain connects TRBV6-1 to TRBJ1-1; weak D call: TRBD1 (5 bases). The CDR3 covers 15 residues. The V end was cut by 2 bases, the J end by 1 base, with 11 bases between. Germline CDR1 and CDR2: MNHNS and SASEGT. The CDR3 sequence is CASSERTPPNTEAFF. The DNA for the CDR3 is TGTGCCAGCAGTGAACGGACACCGCCGAACACTGAAGCTTTCTTT.

The gene calls are TRBV6-5 and TRBJ2-1; 7 bases are a match to TRBD2. V was pared by 5 bases and J by 4 bases, with 8 bases of the junction left unmatched. The CDR3 is 15 amino acids. Germline V lookup: CDR1 MNHEY, CDR2 SVGAGI. As DNA, the CDR3 is TGTGCCAGCAGTCATTCGACTAGCCCGTACAATGAGCAGTTCTTC. This translates into CASSHSTSPYNEQFF.

The rearrangement joins TRBV11-2 to TRBJ2-5; maybe TRBD2 (6 bases). Between the trimmed V and J ends, which lost 4 bases and 7 bases, there was a span of 13 bases. The CDR3 runs to 13 residues. Germline V CDR1 and CDR2: SGHAT, FQNNGV. CDR3 nucleotide sequence: TGTGCCAGCAGCTCCATGACTAGGGGGACCCAGTACTTC. Translating it yields CASSSMTRGTQYF.

The V gene is TRBV13, the J gene TRBJ2-1; 7 bases are a match to TRBD1. The CDR3 is made up of 13 amino acids. Looked up from germline, CDR1 is PRHDT and CDR2 is FYEKMQ (reference sequence). Germline trimming cut 10 bases from V and 4 bases from J; bases unmatched to any gene: 7. The CDR3 DNA reads as TGTGCCACTGGACAGGCCGGGTACAATGAGCAGTTCTTC. Protein sequence: CATGQAGYNEQFF.

CDR3 in amino acids: CASIVGRGYGYTF. As DNA, the CDR3 is TGTGCCAGCATAGTAGGCAGGGGCTATGGCTACACCTTC. The chain combines TRBV21-1 with TRBJ1-2; TRBD1, the table's D call, was not compared with the DNA. TRBV21-1 is flagged as a pseudogene. The CDR3 totals 13 residues.

This chain uses TRBV19 with TRBJ1-1; D remains unclear. Trimming stripped 5 bases from V and 6 bases from J, with 13 bases between. The V gene's germline CDR1 is LNHDA and CDR2 SQIVND (reference sequence). The CDR3 consists of 13 residues. The chain's CDR3 is CASSLASRAEAFF. CDR3 DNA: TGTGCCAGTAGTCTCGCGTCGCGCGCTGAAGCTTTCTTT.

The genes are TRBV6-6 and TRBJ2-7; TRBD1 is a possible D gene (6 bases). The CDR3 length is 13 residues. Trimming left V 2 bases short and J 3 bases short, with 8 bases between. Germline CDR1 is MNHNY and CDR2 is SVGAGI (reference sequence). The DNA for the CDR3 is TGTGCCAGCAGTTACCTAGGGGGCTACGAGCAGTACGTC. Amino acid sequence: CASSYLGGYEQYV.

The chain employs TRBV27 and TRBJ1-4, with D uncertain. The germline CDR1 and CDR2 sequences are MNHEY and SMNVEV (reference sequence). Trimming stripped 6 bases from V and 0 bases from J, with 5 bases between. The length of the CDR3 is 13 residues. DNA for the CDR3: TGTGCCAGCAGGAGCTCAACTAATGAAAAACTGTTTTTT. It is translated as CASRSSTNEKLFF.